This is a list of T cell receptor beta chains from one sample in a study of CD8+ T cells in alopecia areata. Method: immunoSEQ multiplex PCR; TCRdb's copy keeps in-frame clones and lacks some. The table lists 130,000 or so clones, roughly nine tenths of them singletons. The material was CD8+ T cells sorted from blood, obtained at week 4, from a patient treated with tofacitinib. The receptors shown here come from a human donor with alopecia areata. CDR3s include the opening cysteine and the closing phenylalanine or tryptophan. A D gene is named only where the DNA matches it firmly. For some rows the clone size is stated as once, few or many, or as a class when expanded; others skip it.

. | TRBJ1-2 | TRBV10-3 | 13 | . | CAISDSTDYGYTF | TGTGCCATCAGTGATTCGACAGACTATGGCTACACCTTC
. | TRBJ2-3 | TRBV6-5 | 16 | . | CASSSFRVESADTQYF | TGTGCCAGCAGTTCCTTTCGGGTAGAAAGTGCAGATACGCAGTATTTT
. | TRBJ2-7 | TRBV5-1 | 15 | . | CASSLDLGSSYEQYF | TGCGCCAGCAGCTTGGACCTGGGATCCTCCTACGAGCAGTACTTC
. | TRBJ2-1 | TRBV10-3 | 19 | TRBD2 | CAISESSSGGDVWNNEQFF | TGTGCCATCAGTGAGTCAAGTAGCGGGGGTGACGTCTGGAACAATGAGCAGTTCTTC
few | TRBJ2-1 | TRBV19 | 13 | TRBD1 | CASRGQGLDEQFF | TGTGCCAGTAGGGGACAGGGGCTCGATGAGCAGTTCTTC
. | TRBJ1-3 | TRBV5-1 | 14 | . | CASSLDITGNTIYF | TGCGCCAGCAGCTTGGACATTACTGGAAACACCATATATTTT
. | TRBJ1-1 | TRBV5-8 | 15 | . | CASSSERTANTEAFF | TGTGCCAGCAGCTCCGAGAGGACGGCGAACACTGAAGCTTTCTTT
few | TRBJ2-1 | TRBV29-1 | 13 | . | CSVFESSYNEQFF | TGCAGCGTTTTCGAAAGCTCCTACAATGAGCAGTTCTTC
. | TRBJ2-1 | TRBV2 | 20 | . | CASRALWDPIKSLSYNEQFF | TGTGCCAGCAGGGCCCTCTGGGACCCCATTAAATCACTCTCCTACAATGAGCAGTTCTTC
. | TRBJ2-7 | TRBV27 | 15 | TRBD2 | CASSSAGGSSYEQYF | TGTGCCAGCAGTTCAGCGGGAGGGAGCTCCTACGAGCAGTACTTC
once | TRBJ2-1 | TRBV5-1 | 12 | . | CASSLAGNEQFF | TGCGCCAGCAGCTTGGCAGGGAATGAGCAGTTCTTC